This TCR beta chain was obtained from a study of cytomegalovirus exposure and HLA in healthy donors. Only a few counts were recorded for this clone. Primers included in the PCR were 60 Vbeta and 13 Jbeta primers. The method was immunoSEQ multiplex PCR; TCRdb's version includes in-frame clones alone and lacks a portion of them. Of approximately 100,000 clones detected, around 74% appear once; the ten largest clones hold about 14%. The receptor was derived from a male donor in good health and CMV-seropositive. The sequenced sample was PBMCs.

CDR3 bases: TGCGCCAGCAGCGTGGACAGGGTCAATTCACCCCTCCACTTT. It codes for CASSVDRVNSPLHF. J is TRBJ1-6 and V is TRBV5-1; 8 bases are a match to TRBD1. The CDR3 has 14 residues. V lost 4 bases to trimming and J lost 7 bases; unmatched junction nucleotides: 4. The germline gives CDR1 SGHRS, CDR2 YFSETQ.